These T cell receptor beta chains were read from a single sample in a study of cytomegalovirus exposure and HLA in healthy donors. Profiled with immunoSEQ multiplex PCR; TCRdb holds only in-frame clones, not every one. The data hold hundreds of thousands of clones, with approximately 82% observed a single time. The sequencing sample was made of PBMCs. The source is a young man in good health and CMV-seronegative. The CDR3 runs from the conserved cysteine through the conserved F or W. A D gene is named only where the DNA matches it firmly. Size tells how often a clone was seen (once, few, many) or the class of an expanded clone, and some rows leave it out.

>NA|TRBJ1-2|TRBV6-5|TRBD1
CASRTGGGSLGYTF
TGTGCCAGCAGAACCGGAGGGGGCTCTTTGGGCTACACCTTC
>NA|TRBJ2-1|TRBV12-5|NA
CASGFSAGSSYNEQFF
TGTGCTAGTGGTTTCTCAGCGGGCAGCTCCTACAATGAGCAGTTCTTC
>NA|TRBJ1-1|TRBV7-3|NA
CASSLTGAPNTEAFF
TGTGCCAGCAGCTTAACGGGGGCACCGAACACTGAAGCTTTCTTT
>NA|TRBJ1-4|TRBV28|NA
CASSFDRGATNEKLFF
TGTGCCAGCAGTTTCGACCGGGGGGCAACTAATGAAAAACTGTTTTTT
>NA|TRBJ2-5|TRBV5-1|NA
CASSLRGPRETQYF
TGCGCCAGCAGCTTAAGAGGCCCCCGGGAGACCCAGTACTTC
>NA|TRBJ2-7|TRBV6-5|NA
CASSYQSPPYEQYF
TGTGCCAGCAGTTACCAATCCCCCCCCTACGAGCAGTACTTC
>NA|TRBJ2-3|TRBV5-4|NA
CASSLRGRRLTDTQYF
TGTGCCAGCAGCTTACGGGGGAGGCGCCTCACAGATACGCAGTATTTT
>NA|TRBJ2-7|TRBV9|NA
CASSVDGDSSYEQYF
TGTGCCAGCAGCGTAGATGGGGACTCATCCTACGAGCAGTACTTC
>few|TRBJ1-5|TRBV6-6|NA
CASRGEGRFNQPQHF
TGTGCCAGCCGGGGGGAGGGAAGATTCAATCAGCCCCAGCATTTT
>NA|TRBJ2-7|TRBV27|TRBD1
CASSGTGRRDEQYF
TGTGCCAGCAGCGGGACAGGGCGACGGGACGAGCAGTACTTC
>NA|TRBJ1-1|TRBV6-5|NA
CASSYSNRNTEAFF
TGTGCCAGCAGTTACTCGAACAGGAACACTGAAGCTTTCTTT
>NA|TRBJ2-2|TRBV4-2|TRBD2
CASSRGTSQAGELFF
TGTGCCAGCAGCCGAGGGACTAGTCAGGCCGGGGAGCTGTTTTTT
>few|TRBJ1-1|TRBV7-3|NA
CASSSGQSAEAFF
TGTGCCAGCAGCTCGGGACAATCCGCTGAAGCTTTCTTT
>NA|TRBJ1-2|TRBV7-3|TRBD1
CASSATGGAKDGYTF
TGTGCCAGCAGCGCGACAGGGGGCGCGAAGGATGGCTACACCTTC
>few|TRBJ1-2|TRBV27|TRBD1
CASSILTGGGYGYTF
TGTGCCAGCAGTATACTAACAGGGGGGGGGTATGGCTACACCTTC
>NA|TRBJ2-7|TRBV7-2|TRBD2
CASSLRPGLATYEQYF
TGTGCCAGCAGCCTACGGCCGGGACTAGCTACCTACGAGCAGTACTTC
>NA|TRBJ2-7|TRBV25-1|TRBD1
CASSPTGHEQYF
TGTGCCAGCAGTCCGACAGGGCACGAGCAGTACTTC
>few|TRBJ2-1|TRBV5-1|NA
CASSLASARSYNEQFF
TGCGCCAGCAGCTTGGCTAGCGCCCGCTCCTACAATGAGCAGTTCTTC
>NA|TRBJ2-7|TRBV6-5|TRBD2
CASSFPRDYYVEQYF
TGTGCCAGCAGTTTTCCAAGGGACTACTACGTTGAGCAGTACTTC
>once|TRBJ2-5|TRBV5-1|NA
CASSLMQAQETQYF
TGCGCCAGCAGCTTGATGCAGGCCCAAGAGACCCAGTACTTC
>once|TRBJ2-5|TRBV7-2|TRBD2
CASSGGTSGSETQYF
TGTGCCAGCAGCGGGGGGACTAGCGGGTCGGAGACCCAGTACTTC
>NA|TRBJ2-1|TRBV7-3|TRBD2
CASSPTGGSYNEQFF
TGTGCCAGCAGCCCGACTGGCGGGAGCTACAATGAGCAGTTCTTC
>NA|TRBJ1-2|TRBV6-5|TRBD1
CASSSLRTGNYGYTF
TGTGCCAGCAGTTCCCTCAGGACAGGAAACTATGGCTACACCTTC
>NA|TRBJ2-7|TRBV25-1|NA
CASSAKALGTYEQYF
TGTGCCAGCAGTGCCAAGGCACTAGGGACCTACGAGCAGTACTTC
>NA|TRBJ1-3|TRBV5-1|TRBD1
CASSPGTGGNTIYF
TGCGCCAGTTCCCCCGGGACAGGTGGAAACACCATATATTTT
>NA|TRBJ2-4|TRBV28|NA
CASSLRGLAKNIQYF
TGTGCCAGCAGTTTAAGGGGGTTAGCCAAAAACATTCAGTACTTC
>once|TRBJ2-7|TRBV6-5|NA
CASSYQGPYEQYF
TGTGCCAGCAGTTATCAGGGCCCCTACGAGCAGTACTTC
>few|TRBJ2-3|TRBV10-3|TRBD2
CATGGSSGSTRFTDTQYF
TGTGCCACCGGGGGGTCTAGCGGCTCCACGCGTTTCACAGATACGCAGTATTTT
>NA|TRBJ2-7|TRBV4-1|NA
CASSQDQGTYEQYF
TGCGCCAGCAGCCAAGATCAGGGCACCTACGAGCAGTACTTC